This TCR beta chain was obtained from a study of T cell responses to AZD1222 COVID-19 vaccine. Notes on the study in general: Sampling that yielded the repertoires occurred only after the peak T cell response. Donors were mostly white British, more females; clonal diversity possibly underestimated. Vaccine-associated CD4 TCRs spanned spike, dominant at 160-218 and 743-854. Nearly half of the spike-specific TCRs reportedly recognize variant regions that carry no mutations.

Of note for this clone: The antigen is unknown.

Here immunoSEQ multiplex PCR was the method, and the copy in TCRdb shows in-frame clones only, minus some. The sample holds about 85,000 clones, 70% to 90% seen once. The receptor was derived from an adult in good health. The material was peripheral blood, obtained on day 0 of AZD1222 vaccination.

CDR3: CASSYHPLAGGEQYF. The CDR3 bases are TGTGCCAGCAGTTACCACCCACTAGCGGGGGGGGAGCAGTACTTC. The rearrangement links TRBV6-5 to TRBJ2-7, with TRBD2 matching 13 bases. V shed 2 bases, J shed 7 bases, and the junction held 5 bases outside the gene matches. The CDR3 length is 15 residues. Per germline, CDR1 MNHEY and CDR2 SVGAGI.